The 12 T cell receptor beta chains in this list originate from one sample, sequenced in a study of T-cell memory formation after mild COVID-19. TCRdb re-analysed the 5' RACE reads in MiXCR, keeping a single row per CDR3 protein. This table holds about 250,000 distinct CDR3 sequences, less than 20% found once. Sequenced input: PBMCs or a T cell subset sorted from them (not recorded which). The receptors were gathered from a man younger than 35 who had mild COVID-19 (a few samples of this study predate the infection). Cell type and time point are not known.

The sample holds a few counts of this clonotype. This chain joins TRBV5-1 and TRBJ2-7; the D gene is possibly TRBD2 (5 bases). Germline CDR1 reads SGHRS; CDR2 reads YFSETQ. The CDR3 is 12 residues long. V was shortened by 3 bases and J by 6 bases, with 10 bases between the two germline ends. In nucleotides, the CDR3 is TGCGCCAGCAGCTGGACTTTAGGCGAGCAGTACTTC. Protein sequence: CASSWTLGEQYF. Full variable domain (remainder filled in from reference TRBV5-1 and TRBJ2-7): KAGVTQTPRYLIKTRGQQVTLSCSPISGHRSVSWYQQTPGQGLQFLFEYFSETQRNKGNFPGRFSGRQFSNSRSEMNVSTLELGDSALYLCASSWTLGEQYFGPGTRLTVT.

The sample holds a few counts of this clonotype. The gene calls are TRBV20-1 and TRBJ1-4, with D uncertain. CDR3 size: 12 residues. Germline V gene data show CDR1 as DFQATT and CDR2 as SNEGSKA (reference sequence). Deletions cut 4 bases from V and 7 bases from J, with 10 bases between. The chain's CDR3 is CSATSDTEKLFF. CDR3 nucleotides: TGCAGTGCTACCAGCGATACTGAAAAACTGTTTTTT.

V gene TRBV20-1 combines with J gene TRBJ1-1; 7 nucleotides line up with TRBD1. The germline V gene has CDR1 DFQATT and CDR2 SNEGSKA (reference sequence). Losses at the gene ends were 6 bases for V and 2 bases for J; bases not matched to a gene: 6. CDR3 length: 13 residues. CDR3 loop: CSAPRGPNTEAFF. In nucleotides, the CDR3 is TGCAGTGCCCCAAGGGGGCCCAACACTGAAGCTTTCTTT.

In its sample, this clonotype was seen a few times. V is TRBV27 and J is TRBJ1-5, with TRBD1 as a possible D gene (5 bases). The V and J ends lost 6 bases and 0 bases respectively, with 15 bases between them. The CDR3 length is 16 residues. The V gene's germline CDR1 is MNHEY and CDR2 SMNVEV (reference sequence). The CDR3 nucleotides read TGTGCCAGCAGCCCCCCGGGAGGGGATAGCAATCAGCCCCAGCATTTT. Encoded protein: CASSPPGGDSNQPQHF.

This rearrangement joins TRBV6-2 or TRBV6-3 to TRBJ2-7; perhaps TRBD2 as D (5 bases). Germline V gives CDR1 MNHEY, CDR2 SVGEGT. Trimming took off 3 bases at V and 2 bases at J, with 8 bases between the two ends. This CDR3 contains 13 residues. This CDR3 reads CASSYGGPYEQYV. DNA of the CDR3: TGTGCCAGCAGTTATGGAGGACCCTACGAGCAGTACGTC.

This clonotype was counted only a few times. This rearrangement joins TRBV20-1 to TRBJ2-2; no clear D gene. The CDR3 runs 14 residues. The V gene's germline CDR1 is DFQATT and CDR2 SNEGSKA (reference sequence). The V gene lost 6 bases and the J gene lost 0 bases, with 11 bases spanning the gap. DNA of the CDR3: TGCAGTGCCCTGGGAAAGTCGAACACCGGGGAGCTGTTTTTT. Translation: CSALGKSNTGELFF.

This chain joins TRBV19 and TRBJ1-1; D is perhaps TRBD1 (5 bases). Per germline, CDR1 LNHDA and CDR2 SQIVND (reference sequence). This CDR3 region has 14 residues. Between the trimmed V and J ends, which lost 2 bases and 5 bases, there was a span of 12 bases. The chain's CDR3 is CASSILPEGTEAFF. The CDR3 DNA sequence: TGTGCCAGTAGTATACTTCCTGAGGGGACTGAAGCTTTCTTT.

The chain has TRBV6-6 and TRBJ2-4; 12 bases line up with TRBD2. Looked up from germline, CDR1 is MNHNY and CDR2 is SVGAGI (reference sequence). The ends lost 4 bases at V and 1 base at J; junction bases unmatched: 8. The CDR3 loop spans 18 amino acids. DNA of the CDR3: TGTGCCAGCAGTTCCCCTAGCGGGGGGGTTTTCGCCAAAAACATTCAGTACTTC. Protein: CASSSPSGGVFAKNIQYF.

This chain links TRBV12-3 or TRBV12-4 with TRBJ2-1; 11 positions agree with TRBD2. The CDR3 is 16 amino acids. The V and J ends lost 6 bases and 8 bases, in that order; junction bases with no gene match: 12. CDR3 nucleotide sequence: TGTGCCAGCAGCCCCCCATCTAGCGGGGGGAAAGATGAGCAGTTCTTC. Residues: CASSPPSSGGKDEQFF.

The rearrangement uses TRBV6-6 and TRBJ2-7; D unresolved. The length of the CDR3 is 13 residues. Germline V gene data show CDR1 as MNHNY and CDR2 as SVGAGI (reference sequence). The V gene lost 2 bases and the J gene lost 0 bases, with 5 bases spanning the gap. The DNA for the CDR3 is TGTGCCAGCAGTTACGGCATCTCCTACGAGCAGTACGTC. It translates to CASSYGISYEQYV.

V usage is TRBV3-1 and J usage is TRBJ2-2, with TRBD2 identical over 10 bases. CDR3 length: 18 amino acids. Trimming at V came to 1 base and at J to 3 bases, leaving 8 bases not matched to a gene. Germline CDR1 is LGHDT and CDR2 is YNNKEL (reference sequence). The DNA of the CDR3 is TGTGCCAGCAGCCAAGGCGATCTAGCGGGGGCATACACCGGGGAGCTGTTTTTT. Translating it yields CASSQGDLAGAYTGELFF.

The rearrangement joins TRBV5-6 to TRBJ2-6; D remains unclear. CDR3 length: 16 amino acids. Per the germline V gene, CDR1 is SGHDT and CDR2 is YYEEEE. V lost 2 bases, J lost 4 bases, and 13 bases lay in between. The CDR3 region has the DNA TGTGCCAGCAGCTTCATGGGTCCCGGAGGGGCCAACGTCCTGACTTTC. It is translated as CASSFMGPGGANVLTF.